A single T cell receptor beta chain is shown here with its context. The target antigen is unknown. The data originate from a study of T cell responses to AZD1222 COVID-19 vaccine. At the level of the study: Second-dose timings of about 4 or about 12 weeks were pooled. Study outcomes and limitations: Possibly, clonal diversity was underestimated; donors were largely white British and included more females. Just 5 to 7 people given AZD1222 tested seropositive at baseline.

The CDR3 consists of 16 residues. Trimming at V came to 0 bases and at J to 6 bases, leaving 6 bases not matched to a gene. Germline values: CDR1 MNHNS, CDR2 SASEGT. The data were produced by immunoSEQ multiplex PCR, yet TCRdb's version contains in-frame clones alone and is incomplete. The repertoire has around 95,000 clones, roughly 91% of them found once; the top ten carry 1.7%. This sequence was found in an adult in good health. The chain employs TRBV6-1 and TRBJ1-5; 9 bases map to TRBD1. This specimen consisted of peripheral blood, obtained on day 0 of AZD1222 vaccination. CDR3 amino acids: CASSEATGGGGQPQHF. The CDR3 nucleotides are TGTGCCAGCAGTGAAGCCACAGGGGGCGGCGGTCAGCCCCAGCATTTT.